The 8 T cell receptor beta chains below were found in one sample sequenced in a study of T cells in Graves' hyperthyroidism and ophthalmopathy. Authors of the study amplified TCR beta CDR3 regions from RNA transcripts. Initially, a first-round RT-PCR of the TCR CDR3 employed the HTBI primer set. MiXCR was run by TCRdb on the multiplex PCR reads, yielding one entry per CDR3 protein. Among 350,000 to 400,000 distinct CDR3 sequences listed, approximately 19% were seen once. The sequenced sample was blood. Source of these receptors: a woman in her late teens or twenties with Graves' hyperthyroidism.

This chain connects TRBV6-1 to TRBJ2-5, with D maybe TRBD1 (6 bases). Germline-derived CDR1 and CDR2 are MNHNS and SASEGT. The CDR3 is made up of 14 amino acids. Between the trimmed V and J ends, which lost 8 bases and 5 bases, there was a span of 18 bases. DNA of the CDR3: TGTGCCAGCCTCCATGAAACAGGGCGGGAGACCCAGTACTTC. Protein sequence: CASLHETGRETQYF.

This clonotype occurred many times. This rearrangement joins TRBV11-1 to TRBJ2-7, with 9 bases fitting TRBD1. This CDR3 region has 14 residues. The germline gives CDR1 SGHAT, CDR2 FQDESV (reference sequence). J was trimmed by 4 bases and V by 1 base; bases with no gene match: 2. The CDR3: CASSLVTGGYEQYF. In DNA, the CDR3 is TGTGCCAGCAGCTTAGTGACAGGGGGATACGAGCAGTACTTC.

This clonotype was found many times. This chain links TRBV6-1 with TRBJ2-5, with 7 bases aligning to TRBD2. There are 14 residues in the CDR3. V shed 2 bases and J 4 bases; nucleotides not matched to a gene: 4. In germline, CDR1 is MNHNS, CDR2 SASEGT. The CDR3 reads CASSETGRGETQYF. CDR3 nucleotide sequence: TGTGCCAGCAGTGAAACGGGGAGGGGAGAGACCCAGTACTTC.

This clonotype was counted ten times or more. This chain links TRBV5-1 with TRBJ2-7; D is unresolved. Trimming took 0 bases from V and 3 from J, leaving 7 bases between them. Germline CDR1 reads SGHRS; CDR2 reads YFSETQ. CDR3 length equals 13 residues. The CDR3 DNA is TGCGCCAGCAGCTTGGACCCTATCTACGAGCAGTACTTC. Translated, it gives CASSLDPIYEQYF.

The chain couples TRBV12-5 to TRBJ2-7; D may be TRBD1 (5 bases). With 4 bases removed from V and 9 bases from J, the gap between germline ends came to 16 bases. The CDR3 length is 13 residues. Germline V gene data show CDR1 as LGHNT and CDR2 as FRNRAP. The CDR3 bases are TGTGCTAGTGGTTCCCATGGGGCGCCGAGGCAGTACTTC. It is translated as CASGSHGAPRQYF.

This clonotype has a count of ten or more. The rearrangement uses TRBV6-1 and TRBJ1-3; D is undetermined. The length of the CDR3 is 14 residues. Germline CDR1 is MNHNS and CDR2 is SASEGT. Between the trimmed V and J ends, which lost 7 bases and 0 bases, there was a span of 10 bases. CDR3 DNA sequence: TGTGCCAGCACCCCCGAGGCCTCTGGAAACACCATATATTTT. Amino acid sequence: CASTPEASGNTIYF.

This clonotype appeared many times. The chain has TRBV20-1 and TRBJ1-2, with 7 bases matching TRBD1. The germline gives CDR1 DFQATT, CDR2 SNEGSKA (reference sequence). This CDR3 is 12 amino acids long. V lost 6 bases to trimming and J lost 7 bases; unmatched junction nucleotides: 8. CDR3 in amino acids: CSAREGASGYTF. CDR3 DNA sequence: TGCAGTGCCAGGGAGGGGGCGTCTGGCTACACCTTC.

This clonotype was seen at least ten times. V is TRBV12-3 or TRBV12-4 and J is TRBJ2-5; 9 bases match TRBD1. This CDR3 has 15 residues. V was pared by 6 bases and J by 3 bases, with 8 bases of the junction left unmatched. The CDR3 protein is CASSLSGTGKETQYF. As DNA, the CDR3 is TGTGCCAGCAGCCTATCCGGGACAGGGAAAGAGACCCAGTACTTC.